This passage covers 28 T cell receptor beta chains from one sample sequenced in a study of cytomegalovirus exposure and HLA in healthy donors. The PCR had 60 Vbeta and 13 Jbeta primers. Clones were read by immunoSEQ multiplex PCR, and TCRdb kept only the in-frame ones, dropping some. The repertoire consists of around 180,000 clones, with around 82% occurring once and the leading ten covering less than 15%. Sequencing was performed on PBMCs. These receptors were taken from a woman in her fifties or sixties in good health and CMV-seropositive.

The CDR3 coding sequence is TGTGCCAGCAGCTTAGGGGGGCTACGAGATCAGCCCCAGCATTTT. Translated, it gives CASSLGGLRDQPQHF. V and J are TRBV7-8 and TRBJ1-5; tentatively, D is TRBD1 (6 bases). Germline CDR1 SGHVS, CDR2 FQNEAQ. The CDR3 consists of 15 residues. Trimming left V 1 base short and J 5 bases short, with 12 bases between. Full variable domain (rest looked up from reference TRBV7-8 and TRBJ1-5): GAGVSQSPRYKVAKRGQDVALRCDPISGHVSLFWYQQALGQGPEFLTYFQNEAQLDKSGLPSDRFFAERPEGSVSTLKIQRTQQEDSAVYLCASSLGGLRDQPQHFGDGTRLSIL.

This chain uses TRBV29-1 with TRBJ2-7, with TRBD1 matching 7 bases. J gave up 6 bases and V 6 bases, and 11 bases lay outside the gene matches. The CDR3 loop spans 13 amino acids. Germline V gene data show CDR1 as SQVTM and CDR2 as ANQGSEA. The CDR3 loop is CSVQINRGTEQYF. The CDR3 region has the DNA TGCAGCGTACAAATCAACAGGGGAACCGAGCAGTACTTC.

The V call is TRBV9, the J call TRBJ1-2, with 8 positions matching TRBD1. The V segment lost 0 bases and the J segment 9 bases; nucleotides outside the gene matches: 7. Germline V lookup: CDR1 SGDLS, CDR2 YYNGEE. The CDR3 is 14 residues long. The CDR3 DNA follows: TGTGCCAGCAGCGTAGGGACAGGGAAGAGTAGCTACACCTTC. Translated: CASSVGTGKSSYTF.

The rearrangement joins TRBV18 to TRBJ1-2; a possible D gene is TRBD1 (6 bases). The germline gives CDR1 KGHSH, CDR2 LQKENI. V dropped 3 bases and J dropped 4 bases, with 15 bases sitting between them. The length of the CDR3 is 15 residues. CDR3 sequence reads: CASSPWTDELYGYTF. DNA of the CDR3: TGTGCCAGCTCACCTTGGACAGACGAGCTCTATGGCTACACCTTC.

This clone appeared a few times. The V gene is TRBV6-1, the J gene TRBJ2-2, with 8 nucleotides matching TRBD1. The J segment lost 3 bases and the V segment lost 6 bases, leaving 6 bases of the junction unmatched. The CDR3 is 15 residues long. CDR1 and CDR2 from the germline V gene are MNHNS and SASEGT. The CDR3 region is CASRETGAHTGELFF. Written as DNA, the CDR3 is TGTGCCAGCAGGGAGACAGGGGCCCACACCGGGGAGCTGTTTTTT.

The chain is built from TRBV5-8 and TRBJ1-5; no definite D call. The V gene lost 3 bases and the J gene lost 1 base, with 11 bases spanning the gap. The CDR3 contains 15 residues. Germline assignment: CDR1 SGHTS and CDR2 YDEGEE. The CDR3 region is CASSSRVSSNQPQHF. CDR3 nucleotides: TGTGCCAGCAGCTCCCGGGTCAGCAGCAATCAGCCCCAGCATTTT.

Only a few counts were recorded for this clone. The chain is built from TRBV27 and TRBJ1-6; TRBD1 might be the D (6 bases). The germline V gene encodes CDR1 MNHEY and CDR2 SMNVEV (reference sequence). Trimming took off 3 bases at V and 10 bases at J, with 13 bases between the two ends. The CDR3 has 14 amino acids. The CDR3 is CASSFGQGKSPLHF. The CDR3 DNA reads as TGTGCCAGCAGTTTCGGTCAGGGGAAATCACCCCTCCACTTT.

CDR3 sequence (DNA): TGCGCCAGCAGCCAAGATCGAACTTCTTCTGGAAACACCATATATTTT. It yields the protein CASSQDRTSSGNTIYF. This chain links TRBV4-1 with TRBJ1-3; no reliable D call. Germline CDR1 MGHRA, CDR2 YSYEKL. Trimming removed 0 bases at V and 1 base at J, with 10 bases between. The CDR3 contains 16 residues.

The CDR3 protein is CASSDAVGTGHNQPQHF. Written as DNA, the CDR3 is TGCGCCAGCAGTGACGCTGTCGGGACAGGGCACAATCAGCCCCAGCATTTT. The J gene is TRBJ1-5, the V gene TRBV10-1; 9 nucleotides match TRBD1. Germline V CDR1 and CDR2: WNHNN, SYGVQD (reference sequence). The V gene end was trimmed by 3 bases and the J gene end by 3 bases; junction bases not matched to a gene: 9. This CDR3 spans 17 amino acids.

J is TRBJ1-2 and V is TRBV6-5; D is perhaps TRBD1 (6 bases). Germline CDR1 reads MNHEY; CDR2 reads SVGAGI. The V gene lost 7 bases and the J gene lost 4 bases, with 10 bases spanning the gap. The CDR3 consists of 12 residues. CDR3 sequence reads: CASNSRGYGYTF. Here the CDR3 DNA reads TGTGCCAGCAATAGCAGGGGCTATGGCTACACCTTC.

The rearrangement uses TRBV11-2 and TRBJ1-1, with TRBD1 matching 10 bases. CDR3 size: 15 residues. Unmatched junction bases numbered 7, after V lost 5 bases and J lost 4 bases. Per the germline V gene, CDR1 is SGHAT and CDR2 is FQNNGV. CDR3 residues: CASSSRDRGFTEAFF. CDR3 nucleotides: TGTGCCAGCAGCAGCCGGGACAGGGGTTTCACTGAAGCTTTCTTT.

Details on this clone: One end of the junction is discordant with germline, which a read error may explain. The rearrangement joins TRBV7-9 to TRBJ1-5; 7 bases match TRBD1. CDR1 is SEHNR and CDR2 is FQNEAQ in the germline V gene (reference sequence). CDR3 length equals 15 residues. This CDR3 is CSSSLAGTEDKPQHF. The CDR3 bases are TGTTCCAGCAGCTTAGCTGGGACAGAAGATAAGCCCCAGCATTTT.

This clone was found a few times. V is TRBV7-9 and J is TRBJ2-1; 12 nucleotides match TRBD2. V shed 3 bases, J shed 8 bases, and the junction held 11 bases outside the gene matches. The CDR3 spans 17 residues. Germline-derived CDR1 and CDR2 are SEHNR and FQNEAQ (reference sequence). CDR3 residues: CASSFLSLAGGKDEQFF. The CDR3 DNA reads TGTGCCAGCAGCTTCTTATCACTAGCGGGGGGCAAAGATGAGCAGTTCTTC.

The CDR3 loop reads CASTPGGDRLYEQYF. CDR3 nucleotides: TGTGCCAGCACCCCCGGGGGGGATAGACTCTACGAGCAGTACTTC. This sequence joins TRBV6-5 and TRBJ2-7; TRBD2 aligns across 8 bases. Trimming removed 7 bases from V and 3 bases from J; junction bases left unmatched: 11. The CDR3 has 15 amino acids. The germline V gene has CDR1 MNHEY and CDR2 SVGAGI.

This clone was detected only a few times. The chain recombines TRBV4-1 with TRBJ2-7; tentative D call: TRBD1 (5 bases). Trimming stripped 1 base from V and 0 bases from J, with 16 bases between. Germline CDR1 and CDR2: MGHRA and YSYEKL. The CDR3 contains 17 residues. CDR3 region: CASSQVFDRSSSYEQYF. The CDR3 DNA follows: TGCGCCAGCAGCCAAGTCTTCGACAGATCGAGCTCCTACGAGCAGTACTTC.

The chain is built from TRBV5-5 and TRBJ1-5, with 10 positions matching TRBD1. CDR1 and CDR2 from the germline V gene are SGHKS and YYEKEE (reference sequence). The CDR3 consists of 15 residues. V shed 4 bases and J 2 bases; nucleotides not matched to a gene: 3. CDR3 coding DNA: TGTGCCAGCAGCCGGACAGGGGGTGGCAATCAGCCCCAGCATTTT. Residues: CASSRTGGGNQPQHF.

The V and J genes are TRBV4-1 and TRBJ1-5; D is perhaps TRBD1 (5 bases). Germline CDR1 and CDR2: MGHRA and YSYEKL. V dropped 0 bases and J dropped 5 bases, with 8 bases sitting between them. This CDR3 region has 14 residues. The CDR3 protein is CASSQEPGDQPQHF. CDR3 sequence (DNA): TGCGCCAGCAGCCAAGAACCGGGGGATCAGCCCCAGCATTTT.

The gene calls are TRBV5-1 and TRBJ2-2; D is uncertain. The CDR3 totals 17 residues. Germline V gene sequence: CDR1 SGHRS, CDR2 YFSETQ. Trimming took off 2 bases at V and 2 bases at J, with 16 bases between the two ends. The CDR3 loop reads CASSFDPTRSNTGELFF. The CDR3 DNA reads as TGCGCCAGCAGCTTTGATCCCACCCGTAGTAACACCGGGGAGCTGTTTTTT.

The rearrangement uses TRBV6-5 and TRBJ2-5; 8 bases are shared with TRBD1. The DNA end lines up better with TRBJ2-7; the J call may be wrong. CDR3 length equals 15 residues. Germline CDR1 and CDR2: MNHEY and SVGAGI. The CDR3 DNA reads TGTGCCAGCAGGCCCCTCGGGACAGGATTCTACGAGCAGTACTTC. Residues: CASRPLGTGFYEQYF.

J is TRBJ1-5 and V is TRBV7-8; 9 nucleotides align to TRBD1. Germline loops: CDR1 SGHVS, CDR2 FQNEAQ. V shed 5 bases and J 5 bases; nucleotides not matched to a gene: 7. The CDR3 has 15 amino acids. CDR3 loop: CASSQIGTGYQPQHF. In nucleotides, the CDR3 is TGTGCCAGCAGCCAAATCGGGACAGGGTATCAGCCCCAGCATTTT.

The V call is TRBV5-4, the J call TRBJ2-1, with 14 bases that match TRBD2. This CDR3 has 16 residues. Per the germline V gene, CDR1 is SGHNT and CDR2 is YYREEE (reference sequence). Trimming took 5 bases from V and 3 from J; bases not matched to a gene: 4. The CDR3 nucleotides are TGTGCCAGCAGAACGACTAGCGGGGGGGTCTACAATGAGCAGTTCTTC. Encoded protein: CASRTTSGGVYNEQFF.

This chain links TRBV4-1 with TRBJ1-3; no definite D call. CDR1 and CDR2 from the germline V gene are MGHRA and YSYEKL. Between the trimmed V and J ends, which lost 5 bases and 0 bases, there was a span of 14 bases. This CDR3 has 16 residues. The CDR3 region is CASSINAASSGNTIYF. The CDR3 DNA reads as TGCGCCAGCAGCATTAACGCCGCGAGCTCTGGAAACACCATATATTTT.

This clone was seen only a few times. The chain is built from TRBV5-1 and TRBJ1-1, with D perhaps matching TRBD1 (5 bases). V gave up 3 bases and J gave up 5 bases, with 14 bases separating them. This CDR3 spans 14 amino acids. Germline V gene lookup returns CDR1 SGHRS and CDR2 YFSETQ. The CDR3 sequence: CASSSRAGITEAFF. The DNA of the CDR3 is TGCGCCAGCAGCTCACGAGCAGGGATTACTGAAGCTTTCTTT.

This chain links TRBV2 with TRBJ2-3, with 10 bases lining up with TRBD2. The V gene's germline CDR1 is SNHLY and CDR2 FYNNEI. V lost 3 bases to trimming and J lost 5 bases; unmatched junction nucleotides: 8. The CDR3 runs 16 residues. CDR3 bases: TGTGCCAGCAGTGATTCCTCTAGCGGGGGTGGAGATACGCAGTATTTT. Amino acid sequence: CASSDSSSGGGDTQYF. Together with reference TRBV2 and TRBJ2-3, the CDR3 gives the full variable domain: EPEVTQTPSHQVTQMGQEVILRCVPISNHLYFYWYRQILGQKVEFLVSFYNNEISEKSEIFDDQFSVERPDGSNFTLKIRSTKLEDSAMYFCASSDSSSGGGDTQYFGPGTRLTVL.

The chain has TRBV6-5 and TRBJ1-1, with a weak D call TRBD1 (5 bases). CDR3 size: 16 residues. Looked up from germline, CDR1 is MNHEY and CDR2 is SVGAGI. With 4 bases removed from V and 6 bases from J, the gap between germline ends came to 21 bases. The CDR3 loop is CASSLSLLGGGAEAFF. CDR3 DNA: TGTGCCAGCAGTTTATCCTTACTTGGTGGAGGGGCTGAAGCTTTCTTT.

This clone was found once. The V and J genes are TRBV20-1 and TRBJ1-1; 7 bases line up with TRBD1. Trimming at V came to 6 bases and at J to 7 bases, leaving 5 bases not matched to a gene. The CDR3 sequence is 11 residues long. Germline V lookup: CDR1 DFQATT, CDR2 SNEGSKA (reference sequence). The CDR3 DNA reads as TGCAGTGCCCAGGACAGGTTTGAAGCTTTCTTT. It codes for CSAQDRFEAFF.

The rearrangement uses TRBV2 and TRBJ2-1, with 10 bases identical to TRBD1. The CDR3 has 14 residues. Trimming took 8 bases from V and 7 from J; bases not matched to a gene: 8. Germline V gene data show CDR1 as SNHLY and CDR2 as FYNNEI. The CDR3 DNA is TGTGCCAGCCCCGGGACAGGGGTAGCGAATGAGCAGTTCTTC. This sequence encodes CASPGTGVANEQFF.

This chain joins TRBV4-1 and TRBJ2-7, with 7 bases aligning to TRBD2. The CDR3 covers 17 residues. With V trimmed by 0 bases and J by 3 bases, 11 bases remained unmatched. From germline, CDR1 is MGHRA and CDR2 YSYEKL. CDR3: CASSQDGVAGVRYEQYF. Written as DNA, the CDR3 is TGCGCCAGCAGCCAAGATGGGGTGGCGGGGGTTCGCTACGAGCAGTACTTC.